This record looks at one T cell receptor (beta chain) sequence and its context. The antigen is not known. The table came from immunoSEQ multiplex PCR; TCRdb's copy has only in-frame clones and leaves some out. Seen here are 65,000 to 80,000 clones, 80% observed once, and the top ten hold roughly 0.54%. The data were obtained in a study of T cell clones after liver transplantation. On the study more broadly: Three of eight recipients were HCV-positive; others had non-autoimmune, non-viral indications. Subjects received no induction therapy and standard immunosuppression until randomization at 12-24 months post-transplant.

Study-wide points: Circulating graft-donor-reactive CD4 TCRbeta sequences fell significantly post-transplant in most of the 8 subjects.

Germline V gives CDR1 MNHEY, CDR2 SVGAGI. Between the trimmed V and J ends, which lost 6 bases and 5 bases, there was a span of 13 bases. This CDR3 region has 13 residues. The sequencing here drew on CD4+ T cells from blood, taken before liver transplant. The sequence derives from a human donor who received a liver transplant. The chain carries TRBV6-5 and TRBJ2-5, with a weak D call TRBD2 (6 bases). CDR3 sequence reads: CASSQGLWETQYF. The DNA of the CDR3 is TGTGCCAGCAGCCAAGGACTATGGGAGACCCAGTACTTC.